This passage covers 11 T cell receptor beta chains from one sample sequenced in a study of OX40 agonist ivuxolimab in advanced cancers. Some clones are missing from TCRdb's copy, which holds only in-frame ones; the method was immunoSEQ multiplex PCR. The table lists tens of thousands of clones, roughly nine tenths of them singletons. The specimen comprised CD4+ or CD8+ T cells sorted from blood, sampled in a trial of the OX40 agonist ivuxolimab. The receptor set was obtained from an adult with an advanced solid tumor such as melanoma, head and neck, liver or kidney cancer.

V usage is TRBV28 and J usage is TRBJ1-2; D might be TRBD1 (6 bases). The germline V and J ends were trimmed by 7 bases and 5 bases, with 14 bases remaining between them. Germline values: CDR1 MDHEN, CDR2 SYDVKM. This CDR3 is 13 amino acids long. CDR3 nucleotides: TGTGCCAGCAAACAGGGCCCAATGTATGGCTACACCTTC. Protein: CASKQGPMYGYTF.

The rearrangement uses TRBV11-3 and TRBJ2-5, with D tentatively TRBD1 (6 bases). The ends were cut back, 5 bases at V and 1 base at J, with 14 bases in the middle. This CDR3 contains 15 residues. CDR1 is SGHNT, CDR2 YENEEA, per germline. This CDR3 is CASSLRGQRQETQYF. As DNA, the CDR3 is TGTGCCAGCAGCCTGCGAGGACAGCGCCAAGAGACCCAGTACTTC. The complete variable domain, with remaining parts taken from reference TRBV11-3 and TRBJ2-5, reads EAGVVQSPRYKIIEKKQPVAFWCNPISGHNTLYWYLQNLGQGPELLIRYENEEAVDDSQLPKDRFSAERLKGVDSTLKIQPAELGDSAVYLCASSLRGQRQETQYFGPGTRLLVL.

The CDR3 region is CASIWRTGITEAFF. The CDR3 DNA follows: TGTGCCAGTATCTGGAGGACAGGAATCACTGAAGCTTTCTTT. The chain combines TRBV19 with TRBJ1-1; 7 bases agree with TRBD1. The germline V gene has CDR1 LNHDA and CDR2 SQIVND (reference sequence). Trimming took 7 bases from V and 4 from J; bases not matched to a gene: 9. The CDR3 covers 14 residues.

The CDR3 coding sequence is TGTGCCAGCAGCCTGGGACTTTCCTACGAGCAGTACTTC. Encoded protein: CASSLGLSYEQYF. The chain recombines TRBV7-2 with TRBJ2-7, with D possibly TRBD2 on 6 matching bases. The V and J ends lost 5 bases and 1 base respectively, with 9 bases between them. CDR1 and CDR2 (germline): SGHTA, FQGNSA. There are 13 residues in the CDR3. Variable domain in full (rest from reference TRBV7-2 and TRBJ2-7): GAGVSQSPSNKVTEKGKDVELRCDPISGHTALYWYRQSLGQGLEFLIYFQGNSAPDKSGLPSDRFSAERTGGSVSTLTIQRTQQEDSAVYLCASSLGLSYEQYFGPGTRLTVT.

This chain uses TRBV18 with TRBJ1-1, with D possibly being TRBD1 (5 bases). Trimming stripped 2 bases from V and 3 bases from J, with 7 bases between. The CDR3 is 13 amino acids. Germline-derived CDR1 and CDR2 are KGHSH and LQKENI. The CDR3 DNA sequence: TGTGCCAGCTCACCAGGGGCGGACACTGAAGCTTTCTTT. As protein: CASSPGADTEAFF.

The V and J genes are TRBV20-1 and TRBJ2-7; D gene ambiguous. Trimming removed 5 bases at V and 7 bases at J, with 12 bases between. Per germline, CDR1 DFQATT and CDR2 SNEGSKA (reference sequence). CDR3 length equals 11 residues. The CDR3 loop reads CSAGGPLEQYF. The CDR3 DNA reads TGCAGTGCTGGTGGTCCCCTGGAGCAGTACTTC.

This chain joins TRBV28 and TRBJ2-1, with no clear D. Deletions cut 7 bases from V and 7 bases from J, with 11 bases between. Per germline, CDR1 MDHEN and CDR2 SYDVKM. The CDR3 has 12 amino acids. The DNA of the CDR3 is TGTGCCAGCACCGTCATAGGGAATGAGCAGTTCTTC. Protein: CASTVIGNEQFF.

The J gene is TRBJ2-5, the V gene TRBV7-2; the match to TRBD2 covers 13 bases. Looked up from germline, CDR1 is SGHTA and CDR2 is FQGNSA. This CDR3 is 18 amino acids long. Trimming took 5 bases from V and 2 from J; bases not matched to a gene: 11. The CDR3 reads CASSPPPGTSGIQETQYF. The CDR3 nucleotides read TGTGCCAGCAGCCCACCACCCGGGACTAGCGGGATTCAAGAGACCCAGTACTTC.

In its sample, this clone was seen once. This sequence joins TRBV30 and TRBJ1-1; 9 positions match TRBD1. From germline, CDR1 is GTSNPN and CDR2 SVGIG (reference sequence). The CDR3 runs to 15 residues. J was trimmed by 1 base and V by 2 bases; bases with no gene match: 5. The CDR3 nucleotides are TGTGCCTGGAGTCCTTTGGACAGGGGGAACACTGAAGCTTTCTTT. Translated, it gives CAWSPLDRGNTEAFF.

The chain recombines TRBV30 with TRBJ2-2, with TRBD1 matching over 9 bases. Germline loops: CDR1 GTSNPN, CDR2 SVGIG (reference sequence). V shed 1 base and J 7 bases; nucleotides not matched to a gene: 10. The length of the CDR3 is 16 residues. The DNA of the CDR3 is TGTGCCTGGAGTGGTTGGGGGACAGGGTGGCTCGGGGAGCTGTTTTTT. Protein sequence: CAWSGWGTGWLGELFF.

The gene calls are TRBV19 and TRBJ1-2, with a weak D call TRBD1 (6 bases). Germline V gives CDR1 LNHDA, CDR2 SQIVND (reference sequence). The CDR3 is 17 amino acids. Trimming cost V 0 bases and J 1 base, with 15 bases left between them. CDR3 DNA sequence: TGTGCCAGTAGTATAGATTACCTCAGGGGACTTAACTATGGCTACACCTTC. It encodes CASSIDYLRGLNYGYTF.